This TCR beta chain was captured in a study of blood T cells in healthy people across ages. To note about this clonotype: What it recognizes is unknown.

Healthy Caucasian individuals from Russia aged about 6 to 95 were enrolled as donors. Points from the study as a whole: Diversity estimated from one million T cells was considered an underestimate.

The second PCR ran roughly 6 to 12 cycles with a sample-barcoded 5' primer and J-beta primers. In TCRdb, the 5' RACE reads were re-called with MiXCR into one record per CDR3 protein. The data contain 1.5 million or so distinct CDR3 sequences, around two fifths of them singletons. CDR3 length: 16 amino acids. Trimming shortened V by 2 bases and J by 2 bases, and 15 bases separated the two germline ends. Germline CDR1 and CDR2: SNHLY and FYNNEI. This clonotype originated in a woman aged 18-29 years in good health. Sequencing used blood. The chain carries TRBV2 and TRBJ1-2, with D possibly matching TRBD1 (5 bases). The CDR3 DNA follows: TGTGCCAGCAGTGAATGGGGACTGACTCTAAACTATGGCTACACCTTC. Protein sequence: CASSEWGLTLNYGYTF.